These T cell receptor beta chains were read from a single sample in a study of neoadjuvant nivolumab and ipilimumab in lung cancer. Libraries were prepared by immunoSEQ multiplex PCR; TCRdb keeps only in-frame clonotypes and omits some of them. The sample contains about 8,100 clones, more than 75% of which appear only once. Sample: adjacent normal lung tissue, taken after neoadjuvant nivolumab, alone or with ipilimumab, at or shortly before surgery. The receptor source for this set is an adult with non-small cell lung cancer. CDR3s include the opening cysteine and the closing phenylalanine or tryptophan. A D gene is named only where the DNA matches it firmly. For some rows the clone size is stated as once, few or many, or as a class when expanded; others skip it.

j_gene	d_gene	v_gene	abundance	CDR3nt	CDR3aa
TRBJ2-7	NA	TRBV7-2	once	TGTGCCAGCAGCTTCAGGGCCAACTCCTACGAGCAGTACTTC	CASSFRANSYEQYF
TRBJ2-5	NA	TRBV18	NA	TGTGCCAGCTCAATGTTGCCAGGAGGGGGAGAGACCCAGTACTTC	CASSMLPGGGETQYF
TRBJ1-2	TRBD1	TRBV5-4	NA	TGTGCCAGCAGCCTCGGGACAGACTATGGCTACACCTTC	CASSLGTDYGYTF
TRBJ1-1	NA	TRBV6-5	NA	TGTGCCAGCAGTTACAGGGCCCACACTGAAGCTTTCTTT	CASSYRAHTEAFF
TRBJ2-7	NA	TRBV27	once	TGTGCCAGCAGTTTATTAGGGGGGAGGTTCCCCTACGAGCAGTACTTC	CASSLLGGRFPYEQYF
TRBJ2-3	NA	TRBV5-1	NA	TGCGCCAGCAGCTTGACGAGTCGACCCACAGATACGCAGTATTTT	CASSLTSRPTDTQYF
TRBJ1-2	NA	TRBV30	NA	TGTGCCTGGAGTGGTGGCGGAGACTATGGCTACACCTTC	CAWSGGGDYGYTF
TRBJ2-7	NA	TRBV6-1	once	TGTGCCAGCAGGACTTCGGCAGCTCACTACGAGCAGTACTTC	CASRTSAAHYEQYF
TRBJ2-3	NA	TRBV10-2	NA	TGCGCCTCAGCGGTCAACCGGGATACGCAGTATTTT	CASAVNRDTQYF
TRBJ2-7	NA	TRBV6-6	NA	TGTGCCAGCAGCCCCACAGGGCCCGAGCAGTACTTC	CASSPTGPEQYF
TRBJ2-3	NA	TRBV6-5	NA	TGTGCCAGGCCTAGGGGGGGTACGCAGTATTTT	CARPRGGTQYF
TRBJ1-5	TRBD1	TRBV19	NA	TGTGCCAGTAGTCCAGCCTTGGGACAGGGGGGCCAGCCCCAGCATTTT	CASSPALGQGGQPQHF
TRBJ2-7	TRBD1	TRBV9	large	TGTGCCAGCAGCGCAAGTAGGGGGACAGGGGAGTTCGCGCAGTACTTC	CASSASRGTGEFAQYF
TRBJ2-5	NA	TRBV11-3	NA	TGTGCCAGCAGCTCCGGGGAAAGAGAGACCCAGTACTTC	CASSSGERETQYF
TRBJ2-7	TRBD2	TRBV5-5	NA	TGTGCCAGCAGCTTCAGCGGGGGGGCCCGCTACGAGCAGTACTTC	CASSFSGGARYEQYF
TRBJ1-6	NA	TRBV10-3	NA	TGTGCCATCAGTGTGGGGCCTAGAGATTCACCCCTCCACTTT	CAISVGPRDSPLHF
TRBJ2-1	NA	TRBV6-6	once	TGTGCCAGCAGTTACGAAGCGGGTTATAAACACAATGAGCAGTTCTTC	CASSYEAGYKHNEQFF
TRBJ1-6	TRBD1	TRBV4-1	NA	TGCGCCAGCAGCACAAGCCGGACAGGGGTCGCACCCCTCCACTTT	CASSTSRTGVAPLHF
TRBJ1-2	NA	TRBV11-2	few	TGTGCCAGCAGCTTGGGAGGGAACTATGGCTACACCTTC	CASSLGGNYGYTF
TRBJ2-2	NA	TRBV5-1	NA	TGCGCCAGCAGCCTTACCGGGACGTCTATCGGGGAGCTGTTTTTT	CASSLTGTSIGELFF
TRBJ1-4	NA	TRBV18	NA	TGTGCCAGCTCACGGGGTCGTGCTAATGAAAAACTGTTTTTT	CASSRGRANEKLFF
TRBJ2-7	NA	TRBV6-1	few	TGTGCCAGCAGTGATCGGCGGGGTTCCTACGAGCAGTACTTC	CASSDRRGSYEQYF